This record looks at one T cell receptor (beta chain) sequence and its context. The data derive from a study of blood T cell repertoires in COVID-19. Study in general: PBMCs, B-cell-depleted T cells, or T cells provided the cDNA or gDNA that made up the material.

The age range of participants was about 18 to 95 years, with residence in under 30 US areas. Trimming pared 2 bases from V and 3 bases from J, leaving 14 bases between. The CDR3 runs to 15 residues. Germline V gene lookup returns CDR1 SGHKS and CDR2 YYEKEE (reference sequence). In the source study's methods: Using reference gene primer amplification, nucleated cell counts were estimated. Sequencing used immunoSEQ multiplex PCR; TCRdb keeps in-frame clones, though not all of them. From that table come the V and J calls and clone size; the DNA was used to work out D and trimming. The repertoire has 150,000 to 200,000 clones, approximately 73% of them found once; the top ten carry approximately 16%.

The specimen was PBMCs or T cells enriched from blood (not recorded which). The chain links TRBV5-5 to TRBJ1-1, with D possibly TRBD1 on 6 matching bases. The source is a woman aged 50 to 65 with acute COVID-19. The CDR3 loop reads CASSFGTPRDTEAFF. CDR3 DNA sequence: TGTGCCAGCAGCTTCGGGACACCACGGGACACTGAAGCTTTCTTT. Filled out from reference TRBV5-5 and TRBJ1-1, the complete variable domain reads DAGVTQSPTHLIKTRGQQVTLRCSPISGHKSVSWYQQVLGQGPQFIFQYYEKEERGRGNFPDRFSARQFPNYSSELNVNALLLGDSALYLCASSFGTPRDTEAFFGQGTRLTVV.